These 16 T cell receptor beta chains were all obtained from the same sample, sequenced in a study of naive and memory T cell subsets. Both TRBC1 and TRBC2 were covered by a beta constant-region primer of two equimolar oligonucleotides. TCRdb called the UMI-ligation and nested PCR reads again in MiXCR, with one record for every CDR3 protein. Altogether over 20,000 distinct CDR3 sequences are present, roughly 9.6% being singletons, with the ten largest covering around 18%. Sequenced sample: central memory CD8+ T cells from blood. These receptors were collected from a human donor in good health.

This clonotype was recorded a few times. This rearrangement joins TRBV14 to TRBJ2-7; tentatively, D is TRBD1 or TRBD2 (5 bases each). CDR1 is SGHDN, CDR2 FVKESK, per germline. Deletions cut 4 bases from V and 6 bases from J, with 22 bases between. The CDR3 runs 16 residues. The CDR3: CASSRGRTGPSTEQYF. In DNA, the CDR3 is TGTGCCAGCAGCCGGGGTCGTACGGGGCCATCGACCGAGCAGTACTTC.

This clonotype was seen many times. The gene calls are TRBV4-1 and TRBJ1-4; no clear D. Germline CDR1 and CDR2: MGHRA and YSYEKL. CDR3 length: 12 amino acids. V shed 2 bases and J shed 8 bases, with 6 bases lying between them. The CDR3 nucleotides read TGCGCCAGCAGCCAAAGAAAAGAAAAACTGTTTTTT. This sequence encodes CASSQRKEKLFF.

This clonotype was detected only a few times. The chain carries TRBV9 and TRBJ2-7, with D perhaps TRBD2 (7 bases). The CDR3 has 14 amino acids. Per germline, CDR1 SGDLS and CDR2 YYNGEE. Trimming pared 4 bases from V and 5 bases from J, leaving 16 bases between. The CDR3 coding sequence is TGTGCCAGCAGCCAGGGGCGGGAGAGGGACGAGCAGTACTTC. Translation gives CASSQGRERDEQYF.

This clonotype has a count of ten or more. This chain connects TRBV20-1 to TRBJ1-5, with D unresolved. Germline V CDR1 and CDR2: DFQATT, SNEGSKA (reference sequence). V lost 5 bases, J lost 2 bases, and 16 bases lay in between. The CDR3 has 15 residues. CDR3: CSAQSPGSGNQPQHF. CDR3 nucleotide sequence: TGCAGTGCTCAGAGCCCGGGGAGTGGCAATCAGCCCCAGCATTTT.

In its sample, this clonotype was seen many times. The chain recombines TRBV11-3 with TRBJ2-1; TRBD2 matches 13 bases. CDR1 and CDR2 from the germline V gene are SGHNT and YENEEA. The CDR3 is 14 residues long. Unmatched junction bases numbered 5, after V lost 6 bases and J lost 9 bases. The CDR3 DNA reads as TGTGCCAGCAGGGGGACTAGCGGGATTGGTGAGCAGTTCTTC. Its translation: CASRGTSGIGEQFF.

This clonotype has a handful of counts. In DNA, the CDR3 is TGTGCCAGCTCGAGCGGGAGTAACAATGAGCAGTTCTTC. Amino acid sequence: CASSSGSNNEQFF. The chain is built from TRBV6-5 and TRBJ2-1, with 8 bases aligning to TRBD2. Germline lookup yields CDR1 MNHEY and CDR2 SVGAGI. V trimming: 8 bases; J trimming: 5 bases; junction bases outside the gene matches: 5. CDR3 length: 13 amino acids.

The sample holds a few counts of this clonotype. The J gene is TRBJ2-7, the V gene TRBV20-1; 9 bases fit TRBD1. Germline V gene sequence: CDR1 DFQATT, CDR2 SNEGSKA (reference sequence). There are 17 residues in the CDR3. CDR3 residues: CSAGVPGQGSGSYEQYF. In DNA form, the CDR3 reads TGCAGCGCAGGTGTCCCGGGACAGGGATCGGGATCCTACGAGCAGTACTTC.

This clonotype was detected many times. The chain has TRBV7-9 and TRBJ2-7; D is perhaps TRBD1 (6 bases). From germline, CDR1 is SEHNR and CDR2 FQNEAQ (reference sequence). The CDR3 is made up of 14 amino acids. V lost 7 bases and J 1 base, leaving 14 bases between the germline ends. DNA of the CDR3: TGTGCCAGCAAACAGGGTGGAGGATCCTACGAGCAGTACTTC. Its translation: CASKQGGGSYEQYF.

The chain combines TRBV10-3 with TRBJ2-1; 11 bases fit TRBD2. This CDR3 region has 15 residues. V dropped 7 bases and J dropped 3; count of bases not matched to a gene: 5. CDR1 and CDR2 from the germline V gene are ENHRY and SYGVKD. CDR3 coding DNA: TGTGCCATCACCATGGGACTAGCGGACTACAATGAGCAGTTCTTC. It is translated as CAITMGLADYNEQFF.

CDR3 DNA sequence: TGTGCCAGCAGTTTGACTAGCAGTAACAATGAGCAGTTCTTC. Translated: CASSLTSSNNEQFF. The V and J genes are TRBV12-3 or TRBV12-4 and TRBJ2-1; 7 nucleotides line up with TRBD2. The V segment lost 3 bases and the J segment 5 bases; nucleotides outside the gene matches: 4. The CDR3 totals 14 residues.

This clonotype was seen at least ten times. The chain links TRBV7-8 to TRBJ1-5; D perhaps matches TRBD1 (5 bases). This CDR3 is built from 15 residues. Germline V gene lookup returns CDR1 SGHVS and CDR2 FQNEAQ. V shed 3 bases and J shed 6 bases, with 15 bases lying between them. CDR3 bases: TGTGCCAGCAGCTTGGGTGCAGGGAAGGGTCAGCCCCAGCATTTT. Translation gives CASSLGAGKGQPQHF.

There are a few counts of this clonotype. V is TRBV18 and J is TRBJ1-4, with D unresolved. Looked up from germline, CDR1 is KGHSH and CDR2 is LQKENI. The CDR3 length is 12 residues. V was cut by 2 bases and J by 2 bases, with 0 bases left in between. DNA for the CDR3: TGTGCCAGCTCACCAACTAATGAAAAACTGTTTTTT. It codes for CASSPTNEKLFF.

CDR3 coding DNA: TGTGCCAGTGGTGGACCTAGCAATCAGCCCCAGCATTTT. It yields the protein CASGGPSNQPQHF. The chain recombines TRBV19 with TRBJ1-5; D is unresolved. The CDR3 sequence is 13 residues long. The V end was cut by 8 bases, the J end by 0 bases, with 8 bases between. The germline V gene encodes CDR1 LNHDA and CDR2 SQIVND (reference sequence).

This clonotype was seen a handful of times. The V gene is TRBV5-8, the J gene TRBJ1-1, with no clear D. Trimming took off 4 bases at V and 0 bases at J, with 10 bases between the two ends. The length of the CDR3 is 14 residues. Germline CDR1 reads SGHTS; CDR2 reads YDEGEE. CDR3 protein: CASSPYAMNTEAFF. The CDR3 DNA is TGTGCCAGCAGCCCCTATGCGATGAACACTGAAGCTTTCTTT. Supplemented by reference TRBV5-8 and TRBJ1-1, the full variable domain reads EAGVTQSPTHLIKTRGQQATLRCSPISGHTSVYWYQQALGLGLQFLLWYDEGEERNRGNFPPRFSGRQFPNYSSELNVNALELEDSALYLCASSPYAMNTEAFFGQGTRLTVV.

The rearrangement joins TRBV5-6 to TRBJ2-7, with TRBD2 matching 8 bases. J gave up 3 bases and V 0 bases, and 5 bases lay outside the gene matches. The CDR3 covers 15 residues. The germline V gene encodes CDR1 SGHDT and CDR2 YYEEEE. In DNA form, the CDR3 reads TGTGCCAGCAGCTTGGGAGCGGGAGTGGGCTACGAGCAGTACTTC. This sequence encodes CASSLGAGVGYEQYF.

The chain joins TRBV30 to TRBJ2-5; 11 positions match TRBD2. V gave up 5 bases and J gave up 0 bases; unmatched junction bases: 14. The V gene's germline CDR1 is GTSNPN and CDR2 SVGIG (reference sequence). This CDR3 has 18 residues. The CDR3 sequence: CAWVAGLAEPEYQETQYF. The CDR3 DNA follows: TGTGCCTGGGTTGCGGGACTAGCGGAACCCGAGTACCAAGAGACCCAGTACTTC. Full variable domain (outside the CDR3, taken from reference TRBV30 and TRBJ2-5): SQTIHQWPATLVQPVGSPLSLECTVEGTSNPNLYWYRQAAGRGLQLLFYSVGIGQISSEVPQNLSASRPQDRQFILSSKKLLLSDSGFYLCAWVAGLAEPEYQETQYFGPGTRLLVL.